The 29 T cell receptor beta chains listed next were all sequenced from one sample in a study of early T cells in non-severe SARS-CoV-2 infection. One entry per CDR3 protein results from TCRdb running MiXCR on the 5' RACE reads. The sample has 40,000 to 60,000 distinct CDR3 sequences, over 7.5% seen once. Sample: whole blood. The receptors were sampled from an adult who was a healthcare worker with PCR-confirmed SARS-CoV-2 infection or an uninfected control (not recorded which).

This clonotype counts as medium-sized. The chain recombines TRBV7-9 with TRBJ2-1; D is uncertain. The CDR3 has 14 amino acids. V was pared by 2 bases and J by 10 bases, with 15 bases between. The V gene's germline CDR1 is SEHNR and CDR2 FQNEAQ (reference sequence). The CDR3 protein is CASSLPGFLSEQFF. The CDR3 DNA follows: TGTGCCAGCAGCTTACCCGGGTTCCTGAGCGAGCAGTTCTTC. The variable domain in full, completed from reference TRBV7-9 and TRBJ2-1, reads DTGVSQNPRHKITKRGQNVTFRCDPISEHNRLYWYRQTLGQGPEFLTYFQNEAQLEKSRLLSDRFSAERPKGSFSTLEIQRTEQGDSAMYLCASSLPGFLSEQFFGPGTRLTVL.

The genes are TRBV7-6 and TRBJ2-7, with D perhaps TRBD2 (5 bases). The germline V gene encodes CDR1 SGHVS and CDR2 FNYEAQ. The V gene lost 1 base and the J gene lost 0 bases, with 10 bases spanning the gap. The CDR3 has 15 residues. The CDR3 region has the DNA TGTGCCAGCAGCTTAGAGATTAGCGCCTCCTACGAGCAGTACTTC. Translation: CASSLEISASYEQYF.

This clonotype came up many times. The V call is TRBV29-1, the J call TRBJ2-7; the D gene is possibly TRBD2 (6 bases). The germline V gene encodes CDR1 SQVTM and CDR2 ANQGSEA. CDR3 length: 14 residues. V lost 3 bases and J 4 bases, leaving 16 bases between the germline ends. This CDR3 is CSVEPFGGSYEQYF. The CDR3 DNA reads as TGCAGCGTTGAGCCTTTCGGGGGAAGTTACGAGCAGTACTTC.

This clonotype was observed at least ten times. This chain connects TRBV29-1 to TRBJ2-7; D gene uncertain. The CDR3 is 14 amino acids. The germline V gene has CDR1 SQVTM and CDR2 ANQGSEA. V lost 2 bases and J lost 3, with 14 bases in between. CDR3 in DNA: TGCAGCGTTGAAAAGAAAGACAAAGTCTACGAGCAGTACTTC. Amino acids: CSVEKKDKVYEQYF.

This clonotype showed up just a few times. CDR3 coding DNA: TGTGCCAGCAAAGCAACTAGCGGGGTTCAAGAGACCCAGTACTTC. It translates to CASKATSGVQETQYF. The chain recombines TRBV6-5 with TRBJ2-5; 10 bases are a match to TRBD2. Trimming removed 7 bases from V and 2 bases from J; junction bases left unmatched: 7. CDR3 size: 15 residues. Germline V gene data show CDR1 as MNHEY and CDR2 as SVGAGI.

This clonotype was counted only a few times. The V call is TRBV11-2, the J call TRBJ2-1; D is uncertain. Trimming removed 3 bases at V and 6 bases at J, with 6 bases between. In germline, CDR1 is SGHAT, CDR2 FQNNGV. The CDR3 spans 12 residues. The CDR3 loop reads CASSFGVNEQFF. The DNA of the CDR3 is TGTGCCAGCAGCTTTGGCGTCAATGAGCAGTTCTTC. Filled out from reference TRBV11-2 and TRBJ2-1, the complete variable domain reads EAGVAQSPRYKIIEKRQSVAFWCNPISGHATLYWYQQILGQGPKLLIQFQNNGVVDDSQLPKDRFSAERLKGVDSTLKIQPAKLEDSAVYLCASSFGVNEQFFGPGTRLTVL.

This clonotype was recorded many times. The chain carries TRBV4-1 and TRBJ1-1; D not resolved. Looked up from germline, CDR1 is MGHRA and CDR2 is YSYEKL. The CDR3 runs to 12 residues. The V and J ends lost 0 bases and 7 bases respectively, with 6 bases between them. The chain's CDR3 is CASSQEGIEAFF. For the CDR3, the DNA is TGCGCCAGCAGCCAAGAAGGGATTGAAGCTTTCTTT.

The chain joins TRBV12-3 or TRBV12-4 to TRBJ2-1; D is undetermined. V lost 5 bases to trimming and J lost 6 bases, with 11 bases between them. The CDR3 loop spans 13 amino acids. The CDR3 sequence: CASSSVERNEQFF. For the CDR3, the DNA is TGTGCCAGCAGTAGTGTAGAGCGCAATGAGCAGTTCTTC.

In regard to this clonotype: The CDR3 ends on some other residue instead of the conserved phenylalanine or tryptophan, so this is likely a read error. It is unclear where the CDR3 begins or ends on the DNA, so no DNA is shown, and the CDR3 is as TCRdb lists it. The gene calls are TRBV6-5 and TRBJ1-1; the table's D gene call, TRBD1, was not cross checked with the DNA. Germline loops: CDR1 MNHEY, CDR2 SVGAGI. The CDR3 is 11 residues long, counting both termini. CDR3 sequence: CASSYLARGQR.

This clonotype was detected many times. The rearrangement uses TRBV29-1 and TRBJ1-1, with D unclear. Germline assignment: CDR1 SQVTM and CDR2 ANQGSEA. The CDR3 is 13 amino acids. Trimming pared 6 bases from V and 1 base from J, leaving 12 bases between. Here the CDR3 DNA reads TGCAGCGTGGGTGGACTGCCGAACACTGAAGCTTTCTTT. It is translated as CSVGGLPNTEAFF.

This clonotype was counted many times. The V call is TRBV29-1, the J call TRBJ2-5; no firm D call. Per germline, CDR1 SQVTM and CDR2 ANQGSEA. The CDR3 sequence is 11 residues long. V lost 4 bases and J 1 base, leaving 4 bases between the germline ends. The CDR3 sequence: CSVGAQETQYF. The CDR3 DNA follows: TGCAGCGTTGGCGCCCAAGAGACCCAGTACTTC.

A few counts support this clonotype. The chain employs TRBV27 and TRBJ2-1, with TRBD1 as a possible D gene (5 bases). This CDR3 is built from 15 residues. The germline gives CDR1 MNHEY, CDR2 SMNVEV (reference sequence). V was pared by 2 bases and J by 0 bases, with 8 bases between. The chain's CDR3 is CASSLGDSSYNEQFF. CDR3 nucleotides: TGTGCCAGCAGTTTAGGCGACAGCTCCTACAATGAGCAGTTCTTC.

In its sample, this clonotype was seen many times. V gene TRBV5-6 combines with J gene TRBJ2-7; D ambiguous. Trimming removed 6 bases at V and 3 bases at J, with 16 bases between. CDR1 SGHDT and CDR2 YYEEEE come from the germline V gene. CDR3 length: 14 residues. CDR3 nucleotide sequence: TGTGCCAGCACCGTTCGGAATGCTAACTACGAGCAGTACTTC. It is translated as CASTVRNANYEQYF.

The sample holds a few counts of this clonotype. This chain joins TRBV7-7 and TRBJ2-2; no clear D. Germline CDR1 and CDR2: SSHAT and FNYEAQ (reference sequence). The CDR3 is made up of 14 amino acids. V dropped 4 bases and J dropped 3 bases, with 9 bases sitting between them. CDR3 DNA: TGTGCCAGCAGCTCCCGGCCGGACACCGGGGAGCTGTTTTTT. This gives the protein CASSSRPDTGELFF.

This clonotype appeared many times. The chain carries TRBV19 and TRBJ1-5; weak D call: TRBD1 (5 bases). Germline CDR1 is LNHDA and CDR2 is SQIVND (reference sequence). CDR3 length: 13 amino acids. V lost 7 bases and J 3 bases, leaving 10 bases between the germline ends. CDR3 bases: TGTGCCAGTACCGACAGAAACAATCAGCCCCAGCATTTT. It is translated as CASTDRNNQPQHF.

This sequence joins TRBV9 and TRBJ2-2; the D is unclear. The CDR3 totals 14 residues. CDR1 and CDR2 (germline): SGDLS, YYNGEE. The ends were cut back, 5 bases at V and 5 bases at J, with 13 bases in the middle. CDR3 in DNA: TGTGCCAGCAGTGCCGGGTCCTATACCGGGGAGCTGTTTTTT. Its translation is CASSAGSYTGELFF.

This clonotype was seen many times. This chain connects TRBV28 to TRBJ1-2, with D possibly TRBD1 on 5 matching bases. This CDR3 comprises 14 residues. Germline V gene sequence: CDR1 MDHEN, CDR2 SYDVKM. The germline V and J ends were trimmed by 6 bases and 3 bases, with 14 bases remaining between them. CDR3 nucleotide sequence: TGTGCCAGCAGCCCATACAGGCCCTACTATGGCTACACCTTC. It yields the protein CASSPYRPYYGYTF.

This clonotype was counted at least ten times. V is TRBV10-3 and J is TRBJ2-7, with TRBD2 identical over 8 bases. Germline CDR1 reads ENHRY; CDR2 reads SYGVKD. The CDR3 is made up of 14 amino acids. Unmatched junction bases numbered 8, after V lost 8 bases and J lost 2 bases. CDR3 nucleotides: TGTGCCATCGGGGCGAGCGGGAGTGCCTACGAGCAGTACTTC. It yields the protein CAIGASGSAYEQYF.

This clonotype showed up just a few times. The rearrangement uses TRBV28 and TRBJ2-3; the D call may be TRBD1 or TRBD2 (5 bases each). Trimming removed 5 bases from V and 7 bases from J, with 16 bases in between. The CDR3 is made up of 14 amino acids. Germline assignment: CDR1 MDHEN and CDR2 SYDVKM. The CDR3 region is CASSRRLGAYTQYF. The CDR3 DNA reads TGTGCCAGCAGTCGCAGACTCGGGGCCTATACGCAGTATTTT.

This clonotype came up a few times. J is TRBJ1-5 and V is TRBV13; D gene uncertain. The germline gives CDR1 PRHDT, CDR2 FYEKMQ (reference sequence). V gave up 1 base and J gave up 5 bases, with 9 bases separating them. CDR3 length: 14 residues. The CDR3 nucleotides are TGTGCCAGCAGCTTAGTGCAGGCAGATCAGCCCCAGCATTTT. As protein: CASSLVQADQPQHF.

V usage is TRBV29-1 and J usage is TRBJ2-3; possibly TRBD1 or TRBD2 for D (6 bases each). Germline V gene lookup returns CDR1 SQVTM and CDR2 ANQGSEA. This CDR3 contains 14 residues. Deletions cut 6 bases from V and 2 bases from J, with 15 bases between. The CDR3 DNA is TGCAGCGTCGAGGGGGGATTCCTCACAGATACGCAGTATTTT. The encoded protein is CSVEGGFLTDTQYF.

This clonotype was found many times. The chain is built from TRBV7-9 and TRBJ2-1; a possible D gene is TRBD1 (5 bases). Germline V gene sequence: CDR1 SEHNR, CDR2 FQNEAQ (reference sequence). Trimming removed 4 bases from V and 4 bases from J, with 11 bases in between. The CDR3 is made up of 14 amino acids. CDR3 sequence (DNA): TGTGCCAGCAGCTCCGACAGTAATTACAATGAGCAGTTCTTC. Its translation is CASSSDSNYNEQFF. The entire variable domain, with the rest obtained from reference TRBV7-9 and TRBJ2-1, is as follows: DTGVSQNPRHKITKRGQNVTFRCDPISEHNRLYWYRQTLGQGPEFLTYFQNEAQLEKSRLLSDRFSAERPKGSFSTLEIQRTEQGDSAMYLCASSSDSNYNEQFFGPGTRLTVL.

J is TRBJ2-1 and V is TRBV2; TRBD1 matches at 8 bases. CDR1 and CDR2 (germline): SNHLY, FYNNEI. V lost 6 bases and J lost 8; bases outside the gene matches: 6. This CDR3 is built from 13 residues. The CDR3 DNA reads TGTGCCAGCAGGTTGGACAGGGTAGATGAGCAGTTCTTC. This sequence encodes CASRLDRVDEQFF.

The genes are TRBV7-2 and TRBJ1-1; D call uncertain. The CDR3 spans 14 residues. The V end lost 1 base, the J end lost 5 bases, and 11 bases lay between the germline ends. Germline-derived CDR1 and CDR2 are SGHTA and FQGNSA. CDR3 sequence reads: CASSLGLRGTEAFF. For the CDR3, the DNA is TGTGCCAGCAGCTTAGGGCTCCGAGGGACTGAAGCTTTCTTT.

A few counts support this clonotype. The chain carries TRBV7-9 and TRBJ1-4, with D unresolved. The CDR3 is 15 amino acids. Germline values: CDR1 SEHNR, CDR2 FQNEAQ (reference sequence). V was shortened by 5 bases and J by 3 bases, with 13 bases between the two germline ends. This chain's CDR3 is CASSPGGPANEKLFF. The CDR3, as DNA: TGTGCCAGCAGCCCCGGAGGCCCAGCTAATGAAAAACTGTTTTTT. The full variable domain, in which reference TRBV7-9 and TRBJ1-4 provide the parts outside the CDR3, is DTGVSQNPRHKITKRGQNVTFRCDPISEHNRLYWYRQTLGQGPEFLTYFQNEAQLEKSRLLSDRFSAERPKGSFSTLEIQRTEQGDSAMYLCASSPGGPANEKLFFGSGTQLSVL.

For this clonotype: A junction boundary mismatches the germline segment, possibly from a read error. The chain is built from TRBV5-1 and TRBJ1-1; D remains unclear. The length of the CDR3 is 13 residues. Germline CDR1 is SGHRS and CDR2 is YFSETQ. The CDR3: CVSSSSAGTEAFF. The CDR3 nucleotides are TGCGTCAGCAGCTCCTCCGCGGGGACTGAAGCTTTCTTT.

The chain uses TRBV27 and TRBJ2-7, with D possibly matching TRBD1 (5 bases). Trimming pared 6 bases from V and 9 bases from J, leaving 12 bases between. The CDR3 has 11 residues. Germline V gives CDR1 MNHEY, CDR2 SMNVEV (reference sequence). The CDR3 nucleotides read TGTGCCAGCAGGTTGTTTGACAGGCAGTACTTC. This translates into CASRLFDRQYF.

In its sample, this clonotype was seen a few times. The chain has TRBV7-9 and TRBJ1-2; a weak D match, TRBD1 (6 bases). This CDR3 has 15 amino acids. V shed 5 bases and J shed 0 bases, with 13 bases lying between them. Germline CDR1 is SEHNR and CDR2 is FQNEAQ (reference sequence). CDR3 in amino acids: CASSQRQDANYGYTF. The DNA of the CDR3 is TGTGCCAGCAGCCAAAGACAGGACGCTAACTATGGCTACACCTTC.

This clonotype has more than one count but fewer than ten. J is TRBJ2-5 and V is TRBV5-1; D remains ambiguous. V was cut by 0 bases and J by 4 bases, with 7 bases left in between. The CDR3 extends over 13 amino acids. The germline gives CDR1 SGHRS, CDR2 YFSETQ. CDR3 amino acids: CASSLGSGETQYF. CDR3 nucleotides: TGCGCCAGCAGCTTGGGGTCTGGAGAGACCCAGTACTTC.